These 12 T cell receptor beta chains came from one sample sequenced in a study of naive and memory T cell subsets. Study-wide results and limits: Possibly reflecting memory cells re-expressing CD45RA, a few larger clonotypes occurred in naive repertoires, especially CD8.

No antigen has been identified for these receptors. Both TRBC1 and TRBC2 were covered by a beta constant-region primer of two equimolar oligonucleotides. Ligated cDNA was amplified by four rounds of PCR with nested alpha and beta constant-region primers and SP2. Each CDR3 protein is one row after TCRdb ran MiXCR on the UMI-ligation and nested PCR reads. The sample holds 98,000 or so distinct CDR3 sequences, around 11% seen once. Sequencing was done on a sample of naive CD4+ T cells from blood. Receptors originate from a human donor in good health.

This clonotype came up a few times. The V gene is TRBV12-3 or TRBV12-4, the J gene TRBJ1-1, with unresolved D. This CDR3 spans 13 amino acids. Trimming pared 1 base from V and 6 bases from J, leaving 9 bases between. CDR3 region: CASSLVPGAEAFF. CDR3 nucleotide sequence: TGTGCCAGCAGTTTAGTCCCTGGGGCTGAAGCTTTCTTT.

The chain recombines TRBV14 with TRBJ2-5; D perhaps matches TRBD1 (6 bases). The germline gives CDR1 SGHDN, CDR2 FVKESK. The CDR3 is 16 residues long. Trimming pared 2 bases from V and 5 bases from J, leaving 18 bases between. The CDR3 loop reads CASSQPLLTRGETQYF. The DNA for the CDR3 is TGTGCCAGCAGCCAACCCCTTCTGACGAGGGGGGAGACCCAGTACTTC.

This clonotype was counted between two and nine times. This chain uses TRBV7-3 with TRBJ2-2; 8 bases line up with TRBD2. Losses at the gene ends were 5 bases for V and 5 bases for J; bases not matched to a gene: 16. In germline, CDR1 is SGHTA, CDR2 FQGTGA. CDR3 length equals 18 residues. The CDR3 protein is CASSLDSIPAGETGELFF. The CDR3 DNA is TGTGCCAGCAGCCTGGACAGTATTCCAGCGGGGGAAACCGGGGAGCTGTTTTTT.

There are many counts of this clonotype. V is TRBV24-1 and J is TRBJ1-4, with D perhaps TRBD1 (5 bases). The CDR3 length is 15 residues. Germline-derived CDR1 and CDR2 are KGHDR and SFDVKD. V was trimmed by 2 bases and J by 14 bases, leaving 20 bases between them. The CDR3 loop is CATSDSRQGSGVLFF. The DNA of the CDR3 is TGTGCCACCAGTGATTCTCGGCAGGGATCAGGTGTTCTGTTTTTT.

This clonotype was recorded a few times. The chain has TRBV4-1 and TRBJ1-2; 7 positions agree with TRBD1. Germline V gives CDR1 MGHRA, CDR2 YSYEKL. This CDR3 comprises 15 residues. Losses at the gene ends were 2 bases for V and 0 bases for J; bases not matched to a gene: 3. CDR3 DNA sequence: TGCGCCAGCAGCCAACCAGGGACAGCTAACTATGGCTACACCTTC. Its translation: CASSQPGTANYGYTF.

There are a few counts of this clonotype. The V and J genes are TRBV12-3 or TRBV12-4 and TRBJ2-3; possible D gene TRBD2, 6 bases. The CDR3 has 15 residues. V lost 4 bases, J lost 5 bases, and 16 bases lay in between. DNA for the CDR3: TGTGCCAGCAGTTACTGGCGGGAATCTTTAGATACGCAGTATTTT. This translates into CASSYWRESLDTQYF.

The rearrangement uses TRBV7-8 and TRBJ2-4; D not resolved. CDR3 size: 14 residues. Germline-derived CDR1 and CDR2 are SGHVS and FQNEAQ. The ends were cut back, 3 bases at V and 0 bases at J, with 6 bases in the middle. The CDR3 region is CASSFSLAKNIQYF. In DNA, the CDR3 is TGTGCCAGCAGCTTTTCACTAGCCAAAAACATTCAGTACTTC.

J is TRBJ2-2 and V is TRBV14; 7 nucleotides line up with TRBD1. Germline CDR1 and CDR2: SGHDN and FVKESK. CDR3 length: 13 amino acids. V was pared by 2 bases and J by 14 bases, with 8 bases of the junction left unmatched. The CDR3 region has the DNA TGTGCCAGCAGCCAAACAACAGGGGCGGAACTGTTTTTT. Protein: CASSQTTGAELFF.

In its sample, this clonotype was seen a few times. The V gene is TRBV4-2, the J gene TRBJ1-1; D unclear. CDR1 LGHNA and CDR2 YNFKEQ come from the germline V gene. The CDR3 runs to 15 residues. Trimming shortened V by 2 bases and J by 0 bases, and 10 bases separated the two germline ends. The CDR3 nucleotides are TGTGCCAGCAGCCAAAATGCACTGATGAACACTGAAGCTTTCTTT. As protein: CASSQNALMNTEAFF.

A few counts support this clonotype. J is TRBJ2-2 and V is TRBV6-6; a weak D match, TRBD1 (5 bases). Germline CDR1 reads MNHNY; CDR2 reads SVGAGI (reference sequence). This CDR3 is 15 amino acids long. V lost 5 bases, J lost 0 bases, and 10 bases lay in between. The CDR3 reads CASSPTDTNTGELFF. DNA for the CDR3: TGTGCCAGCAGTCCCACGGACACGAACACCGGGGAGCTGTTTTTT.

The sample holds a few counts of this clonotype. V gene TRBV18 combines with J gene TRBJ2-3; D gene ambiguous. In germline, CDR1 is KGHSH, CDR2 LQKENI. The length of the CDR3 is 17 residues. V lost 4 bases and J 6 bases, leaving 23 bases between the germline ends. CDR3 residues: CASSHLPGTVSLDTQYF. The CDR3 DNA reads as TGTGCCAGCTCACACCTCCCGGGCACAGTGTCTCTGGATACGCAGTATTTT.

This clonotype was picked up a small number of times. The V gene is TRBV7-3, the J gene TRBJ1-6; 10 nucleotides agree with TRBD1. Germline CDR1 SGHTA, CDR2 FQGTGA. The CDR3 is made up of 14 amino acids. After removal of 5 bases from V and 7 bases from J, the junction contained 2 bases not matched to a gene. CDR3 sequence (DNA): TGTGCCAGCAGCGCGGGACAGGGGAATTCACCCCTCCACTTT. This codes for CASSAGQGNSPLHF.